The TCR beta chain described here comes from a study of blood T cell repertoires in COVID-19. As originally analysed: For nucleated cells, counts were estimated from reference gene primer amplification. Clones were sequenced by immunoSEQ multiplex PCR, and TCRdb holds only the in-frame ones, with some missing. V and J calls and clone size are given by that table; D and trimming were obtained from the DNA. The sample contains about 150,000 clones, 75% to 90% of which appear only once. The clonotype comes from a woman in her fifties or sixties with active COVID-19. The material sequenced was peripheral blood.

CDR3 sequence reads: CASSLPGLAGVLYEQYF. Written as DNA, the CDR3 is TGTGCCAGCAGCTTACCCGGACTAGCGGGAGTGCTCTACGAGCAGTACTTC. This sequence joins TRBV7-2 and TRBJ2-7; 13 nucleotides agree with TRBD2. V lost 2 bases and J lost 3; bases outside the gene matches: 7. CDR3 length equals 17 residues. Germline V gene data show CDR1 as SGHTA and CDR2 as FQGNSA.